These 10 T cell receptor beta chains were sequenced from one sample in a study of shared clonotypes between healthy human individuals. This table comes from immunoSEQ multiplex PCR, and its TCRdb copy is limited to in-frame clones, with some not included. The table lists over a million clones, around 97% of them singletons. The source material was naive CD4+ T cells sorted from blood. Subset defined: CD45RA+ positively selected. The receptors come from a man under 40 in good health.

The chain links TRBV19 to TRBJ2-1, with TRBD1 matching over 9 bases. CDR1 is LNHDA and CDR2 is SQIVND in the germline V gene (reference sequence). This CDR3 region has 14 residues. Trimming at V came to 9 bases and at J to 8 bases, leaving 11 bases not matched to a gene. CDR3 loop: CASTEPGQGYEQFF. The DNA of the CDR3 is TGTGCCAGCACCGAACCGGGACAGGGCTATGAGCAGTTCTTC.

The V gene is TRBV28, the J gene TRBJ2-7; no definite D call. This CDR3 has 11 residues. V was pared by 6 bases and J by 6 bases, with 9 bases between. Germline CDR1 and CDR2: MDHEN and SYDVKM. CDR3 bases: TGTGCCAGCAGCCTTAGCAGCGAGCAGTACTTC. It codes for CASSLSSEQYF.

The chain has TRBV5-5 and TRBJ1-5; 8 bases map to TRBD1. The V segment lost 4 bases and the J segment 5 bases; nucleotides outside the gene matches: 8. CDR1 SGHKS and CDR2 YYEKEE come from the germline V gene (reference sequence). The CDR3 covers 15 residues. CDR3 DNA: TGTGCCAGCAGCAAAGGACAGGGTCGCGATCAGCCCCAGCATTTT. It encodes CASSKGQGRDQPQHF.

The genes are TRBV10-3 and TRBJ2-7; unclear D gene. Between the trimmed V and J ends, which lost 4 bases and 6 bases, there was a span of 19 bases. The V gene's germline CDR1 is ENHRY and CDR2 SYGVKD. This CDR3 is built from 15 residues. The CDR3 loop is CAISGLSPENSEQYF. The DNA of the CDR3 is TGTGCCATCAGTGGCCTTTCCCCGGAGAATAGCGAGCAGTACTTC.

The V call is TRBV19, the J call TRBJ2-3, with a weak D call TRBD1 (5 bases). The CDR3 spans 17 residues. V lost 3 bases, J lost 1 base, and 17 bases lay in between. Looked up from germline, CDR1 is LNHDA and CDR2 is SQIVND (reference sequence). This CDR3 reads CASSIGLGARGTDTQYF. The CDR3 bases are TGTGCCAGTAGTATCGGGCTAGGGGCTAGGGGCACAGATACGCAGTATTTT.

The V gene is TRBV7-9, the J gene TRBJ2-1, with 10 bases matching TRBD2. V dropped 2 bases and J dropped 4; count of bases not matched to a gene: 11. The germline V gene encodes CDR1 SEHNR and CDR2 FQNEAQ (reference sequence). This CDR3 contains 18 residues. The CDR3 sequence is CASSLRASGSKRYNEQFF. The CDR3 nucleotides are TGTGCCAGCAGCTTACGGGCTAGCGGGAGTAAACGTTACAATGAGCAGTTCTTC.

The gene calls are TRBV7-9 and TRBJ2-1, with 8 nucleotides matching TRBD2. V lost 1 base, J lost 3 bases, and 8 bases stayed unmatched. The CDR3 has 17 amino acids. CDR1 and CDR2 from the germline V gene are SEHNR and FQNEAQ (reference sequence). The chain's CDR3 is CASSLGGIAGSYNEQFF. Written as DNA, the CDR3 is TGTGCCAGCAGCTTAGGGGGTATAGCGGGAAGCTACAATGAGCAGTTCTTC.

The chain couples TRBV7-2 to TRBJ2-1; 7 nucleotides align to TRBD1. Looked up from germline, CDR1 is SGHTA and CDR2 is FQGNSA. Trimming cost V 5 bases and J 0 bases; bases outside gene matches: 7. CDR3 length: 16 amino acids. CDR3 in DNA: TGTGCCAGCAGCAGAGGCGCAGGGGGCTCCTACAATGAGCAGTTCTTC. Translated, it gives CASSRGAGGSYNEQFF. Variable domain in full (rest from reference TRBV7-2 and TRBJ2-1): GAGVSQSPSNKVTEKGKDVELRCDPISGHTALYWYRQSLGQGLEFLIYFQGNSAPDKSGLPSDRFSAERTGGSVSTLTIQRTQQEDSAVYLCASSRGAGGSYNEQFFGPGTRLTVL.

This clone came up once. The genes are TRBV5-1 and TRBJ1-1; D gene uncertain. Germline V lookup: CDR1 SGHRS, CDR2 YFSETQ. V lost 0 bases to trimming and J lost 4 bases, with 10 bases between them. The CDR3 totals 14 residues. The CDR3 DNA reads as TGCGCCAGCAGCTTGGATCCGGGCGGCACTGAAGCTTTCTTT. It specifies CASSLDPGGTEAFF. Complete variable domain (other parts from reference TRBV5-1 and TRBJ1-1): KAGVTQTPRYLIKTRGQQVTLSCSPISGHRSVSWYQQTPGQGLQFLFEYFSETQRNKGNFPGRFSGRQFSNSRSEMNVSTLELGDSALYLCASSLDPGGTEAFFGQGTRLTVV.

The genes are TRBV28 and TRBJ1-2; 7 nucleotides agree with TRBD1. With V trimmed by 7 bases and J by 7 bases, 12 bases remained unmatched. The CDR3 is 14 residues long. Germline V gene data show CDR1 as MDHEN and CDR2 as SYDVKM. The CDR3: CASTLTGRVRGYTF. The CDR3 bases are TGTGCCAGCACCCTGACAGGGAGGGTTCGTGGCTACACCTTC.